This TCR beta chain was captured by sequencing in a study of T cell responses to AZD1222 COVID-19 vaccine. Whole-study findings and limits: At baseline, seropositivity was found in only six or seven AZD1222 recipients. It should be noted that donors were predominantly white British and more often female, and clonal diversity was possibly underestimated. There were repertoire samples only from the period after the peak T cell response.

TCRdb's copy holds only in-frame clones and misses some; the assay was immunoSEQ multiplex PCR. The table has around 130,000 clones, about nine tenths seen once. About this clone itself: Its specificity is not known.

The CDR3 loop spans 14 amino acids. Germline lookup yields CDR1 LNHDA and CDR2 SQIVND (reference sequence). The V gene lost 2 bases and the J gene lost 5 bases, with 12 bases spanning the gap. The source of this sequence is an adult in good health. Sequenced here: peripheral blood, sampled on day 0 of AZD1222 vaccination. The rearrangement joins TRBV19 to TRBJ2-5; D is possibly TRBD1 (5 bases). CDR3 bases: TGTGCCAGTAGTATAAGGGGAATAGAGGAGACCCAGTACTTC. Protein: CASSIRGIEETQYF.